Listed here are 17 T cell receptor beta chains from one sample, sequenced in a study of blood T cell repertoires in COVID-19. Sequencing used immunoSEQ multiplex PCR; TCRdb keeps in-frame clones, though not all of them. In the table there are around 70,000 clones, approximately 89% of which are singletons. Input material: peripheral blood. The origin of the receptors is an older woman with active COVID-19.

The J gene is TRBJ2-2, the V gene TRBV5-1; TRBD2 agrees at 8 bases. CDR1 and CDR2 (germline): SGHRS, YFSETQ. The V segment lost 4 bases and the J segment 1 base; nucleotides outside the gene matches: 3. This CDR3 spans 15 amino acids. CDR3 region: CASSPSGRNTGELFF. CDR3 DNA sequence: TGCGCCAGCAGCCCAAGCGGGAGGAACACCGGGGAGCTGTTTTTT. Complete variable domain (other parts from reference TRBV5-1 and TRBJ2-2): KAGVTQTPRYLIKTRGQQVTLSCSPISGHRSVSWYQQTPGQGLQFLFEYFSETQRNKGNFPGRFSGRQFSNSRSEMNVSTLELGDSALYLCASSPSGRNTGELFFGEGSRLTVL.

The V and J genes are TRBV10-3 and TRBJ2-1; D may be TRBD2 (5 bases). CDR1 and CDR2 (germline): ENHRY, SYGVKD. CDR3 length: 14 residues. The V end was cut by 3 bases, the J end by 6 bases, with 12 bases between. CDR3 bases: TGTGCCATCAGTGAACCTAGGACTTCCAATGAGCAGTTCTTC. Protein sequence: CAISEPRTSNEQFF.

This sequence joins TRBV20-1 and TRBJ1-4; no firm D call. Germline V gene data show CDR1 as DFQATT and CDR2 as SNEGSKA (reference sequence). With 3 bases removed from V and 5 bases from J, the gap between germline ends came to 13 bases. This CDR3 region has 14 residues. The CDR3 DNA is TGCAGTGCTAGTGGAGGAGGGATCAATGAAAAACTGTTTTTT. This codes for CSASGGGINEKLFF.

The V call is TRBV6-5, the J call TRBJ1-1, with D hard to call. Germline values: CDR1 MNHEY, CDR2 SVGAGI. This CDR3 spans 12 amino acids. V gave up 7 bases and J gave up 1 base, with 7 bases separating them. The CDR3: CASMNTNTEAFF. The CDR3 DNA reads TGTGCCAGCATGAACACGAACACTGAAGCTTTCTTT.

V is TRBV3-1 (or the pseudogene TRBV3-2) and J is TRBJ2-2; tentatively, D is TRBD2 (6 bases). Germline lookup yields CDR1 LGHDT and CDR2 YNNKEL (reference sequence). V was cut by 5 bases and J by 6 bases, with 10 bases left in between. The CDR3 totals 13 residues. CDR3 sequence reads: CASSFGGSGELFF. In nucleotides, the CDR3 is TGTGCCAGCAGCTTCGGGGGATCCGGGGAGCTGTTTTTT.

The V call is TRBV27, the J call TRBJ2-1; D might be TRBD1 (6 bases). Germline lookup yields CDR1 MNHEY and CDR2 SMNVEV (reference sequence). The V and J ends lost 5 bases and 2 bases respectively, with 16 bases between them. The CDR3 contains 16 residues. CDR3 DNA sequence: TGTGCCAGCAGTCTCTCTGGGGGCGATACCTACAATGAGCAGTTCTTC. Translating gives CASSLSGGDTYNEQFF.

CDR3 in DNA: TGTGCCACCAGTGATTTCGGCGGCTCTAACAATGAGCAGTTCTTC. Translated: CATSDFGGSNNEQFF. The V and J genes are TRBV24-1 and TRBJ2-1; unclear D gene. The CDR3 loop spans 15 amino acids. The V end was cut by 1 base, the J end by 5 bases, with 11 bases between. Germline-derived CDR1 and CDR2 are KGHDR and SFDVKD.

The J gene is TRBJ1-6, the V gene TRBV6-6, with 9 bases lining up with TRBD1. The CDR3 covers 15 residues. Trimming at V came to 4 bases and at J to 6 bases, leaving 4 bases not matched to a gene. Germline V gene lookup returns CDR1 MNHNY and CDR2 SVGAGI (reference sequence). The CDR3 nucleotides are TGTGCCAGCAGTTCGGGACAGGGTGGTAATTCACCCCTCCACTTT. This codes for CASSSGQGGNSPLHF.

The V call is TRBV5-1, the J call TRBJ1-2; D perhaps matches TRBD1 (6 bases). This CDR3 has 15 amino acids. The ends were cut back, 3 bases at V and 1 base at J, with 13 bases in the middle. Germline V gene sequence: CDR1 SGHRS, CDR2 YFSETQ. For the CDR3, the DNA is TGCGCCAGCAGCTCCCGGGGGGGCAGTAACTATGGCTACACCTTC. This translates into CASSSRGGSNYGYTF.

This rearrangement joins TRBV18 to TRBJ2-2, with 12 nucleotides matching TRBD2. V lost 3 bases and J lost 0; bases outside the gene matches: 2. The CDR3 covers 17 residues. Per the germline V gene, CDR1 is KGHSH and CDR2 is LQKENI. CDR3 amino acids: CASSPSSGRANTGELFF. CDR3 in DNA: TGTGCCAGCTCACCCTCTAGCGGGAGGGCGAACACCGGGGAGCTGTTTTTT.

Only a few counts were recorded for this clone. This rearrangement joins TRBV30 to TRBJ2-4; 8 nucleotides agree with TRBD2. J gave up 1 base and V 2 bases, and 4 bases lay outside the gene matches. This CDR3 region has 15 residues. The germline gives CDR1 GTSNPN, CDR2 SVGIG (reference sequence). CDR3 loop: CAWSQAGAAKNIQYF. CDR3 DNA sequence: TGTGCCTGGAGTCAAGCGGGGGCGGCCAAAAACATTCAGTACTTC.

The CDR3 region has the DNA TGTGCCAGCAAAGCCACGAACTTAAGCGGGAGGTGGTCCTACGAGCAGTACTTC. Amino acid sequence: CASKATNLSGRWSYEQYF. The chain combines TRBV6-4 with TRBJ2-7; TRBD2 aligns across 9 bases. J gave up 1 base and V 7 bases, and 17 bases lay outside the gene matches. The CDR3 extends over 18 amino acids. Germline V gene sequence: CDR1 MRHNA, CDR2 SNTAGT.

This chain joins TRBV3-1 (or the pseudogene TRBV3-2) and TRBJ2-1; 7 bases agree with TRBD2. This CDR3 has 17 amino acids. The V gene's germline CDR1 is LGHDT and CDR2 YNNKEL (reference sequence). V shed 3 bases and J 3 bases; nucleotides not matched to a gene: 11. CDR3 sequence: CASSHLSSSGNYNEQFF. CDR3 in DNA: TGTGCCAGCAGCCATCTTTCTTCGAGCGGGAACTACAATGAGCAGTTCTTC.

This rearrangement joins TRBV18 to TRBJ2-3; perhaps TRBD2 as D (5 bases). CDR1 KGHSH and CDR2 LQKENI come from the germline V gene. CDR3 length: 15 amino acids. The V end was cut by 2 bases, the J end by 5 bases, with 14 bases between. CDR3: CASSPLARAGDTQYF. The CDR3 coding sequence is TGTGCCAGCTCACCATTGGCCCGGGCGGGAGATACGCAGTATTTT. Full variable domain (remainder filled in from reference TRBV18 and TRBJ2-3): NAGVMQNPRHLVRRRGQEARLRCSPMKGHSHVYWYRQLPEEGLKFMVYLQKENIIDESGMPKERFSAEFPKEGPSILRIQQVVRGDSAAYFCASSPLARAGDTQYFGPGTRLTVL.

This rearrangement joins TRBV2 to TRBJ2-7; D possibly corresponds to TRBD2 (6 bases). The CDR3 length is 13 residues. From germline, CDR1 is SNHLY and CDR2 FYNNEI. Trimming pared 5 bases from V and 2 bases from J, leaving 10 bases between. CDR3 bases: TGTGCCAGCAGTACTGGACTACCCTACGAGCAGTACTTC. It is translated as CASSTGLPYEQYF. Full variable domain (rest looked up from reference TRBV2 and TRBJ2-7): EPEVTQTPSHQVTQMGQEVILRCVPISNHLYFYWYRQILGQKVEFLVSFYNNEISEKSEIFDDQFSVERPDGSNFTLKIRSTKLEDSAMYFCASSTGLPYEQYFGPGTRLTVT.

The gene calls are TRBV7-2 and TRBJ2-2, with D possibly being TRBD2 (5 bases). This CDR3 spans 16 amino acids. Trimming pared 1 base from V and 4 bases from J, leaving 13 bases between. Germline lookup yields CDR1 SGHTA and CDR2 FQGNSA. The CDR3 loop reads CASSLVVGALTGELFF. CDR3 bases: TGTGCCAGCAGCTTAGTAGTGGGAGCTCTCACCGGGGAGCTGTTTTTT.

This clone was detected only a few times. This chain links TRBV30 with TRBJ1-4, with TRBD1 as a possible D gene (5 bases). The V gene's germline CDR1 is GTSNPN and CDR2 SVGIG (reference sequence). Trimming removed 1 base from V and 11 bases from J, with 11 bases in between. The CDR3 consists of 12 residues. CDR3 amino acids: CAWSETETKLFF. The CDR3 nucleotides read TGTGCCTGGAGTGAGACAGAAACGAAACTGTTTTTT. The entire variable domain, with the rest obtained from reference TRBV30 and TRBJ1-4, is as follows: SQTIHQWPATLVQPVGSPLSLECTVEGTSNPNLYWYRQAAGRGLQLLFYSVGIGQISSEVPQNLSASRPQDRQFILSSKKLLLSDSGFYLCAWSETETKLFFGSGTQLSVL.